These T cell receptor beta chains were read from a single sample in a study of T cell responses to AZD1222 COVID-19 vaccine. The method was immunoSEQ multiplex PCR; TCRdb's version includes in-frame clones alone and lacks a portion of them. This sample has 120,000 to 150,000 clones; 91% occur once, and the top ten carry around 6.9%. Source: peripheral blood, taken 28 days after the second dose of the MenACWY control vaccine. The receptor set was obtained from an adult who received the MenACWY meningococcal vaccine as a control. Both conserved end residues are part of each CDR3. Each record gives: D gene, V gene, J gene, CDR3 DNA, CDR3 protein. D genes are given only for firm matches.

>NA|TRBV12-3/TRBV12-4|TRBJ1-2
TGTGCCAGCAAGGATAACTATGGCTACACCTTC
CASKDNYGYTF
>NA|TRBV29-1|TRBJ1-3
TGCAGCGTGTTACGGGGATCCGGAAACACCATATATTTT
CSVLRGSGNTIYF
>NA|TRBV19|TRBJ1-2
TGTGCCAGTAGCAACGGGGGGACGATAGGCTATGGCTACACCTTC
CASSNGGTIGYGYTF
>NA|TRBV19|TRBJ1-1
TGTGCCAGTAGTAAGGAATTAATGAACACTGAAGCTTTCTTT
CASSKELMNTEAFF
>NA|TRBV30|TRBJ2-7
TGTGCCTGGATCGAGGGGCCCTACGAGCAGTACTTC
CAWIEGPYEQYF
>TRBD1|TRBV5-5|TRBJ2-7
TGTGCCAGCAGCTCCCGGGGACAGGGGACGGGGGAGCAGTACTTC
CASSSRGQGTGEQYF
>TRBD1|TRBV5-1|TRBJ1-1
TGCGCCAGCAGCAAACTTAACAGGGGCATGGGTGAAGCTTTCTTT
CASSKLNRGMGEAFF
>TRBD2|TRBV20-1|TRBJ2-1
TGCAGTGCTAGTCAGAGGCGGGAGGGCCTTTCGAGTGAGCAGTTCTTC
CSASQRREGLSSEQFF
>TRBD1|TRBV5-1|TRBJ1-1
TGCGCCAGCAGCGGAGGACAGGGGGCTTGGAACACTGAAGCTTTCTTT
CASSGGQGAWNTEAFF
>NA|TRBV4-3|TRBJ1-1
TGCGCCAGCAGCCAAGATTCCCTGAACACTGAAGCTTTCTTT
CASSQDSLNTEAFF